This record covers a single TCR beta chain. It lacks a known antigen. Base qualities are missing; no much larger clone stands one base away. Patients chosen for sequencing had shown expansion of CD8+CD57+ cells by flow cytometry. Every patient had a diagnosis of severe acquired aplastic anemia based on International Study of Aplastic Anemia and Agranulocytosis and Camitta criteria. No therapy had been received by the patients at the time of blood sampling. In the study, sorted CD4+ and CD8+ blood T cells from patients with severe aplastic anemia and from healthy subjects underwent deep sequencing of TCR repertoires. Patients were enrolled under clinicaltrials.gov protocols 00001620, 01623167, 00001397, 00071045, 00081523 and 00961064 in the USA. Ficoll-Paque density gradient centrifugation was used to isolate peripheral blood mononuclear cells. Before DNA extraction, CD4+ and CD8+ T cells were sorted with FACS or magnetic beads.

This sample was taken from a study of CD8+CD57+ T cells in acquired aplastic anemia (dated by TCRdb to about 2018). For the study in its entirety: DNA extracted from sorted CD4+ and CD8+ cells had a mean of around 3.3 ug, with a range of roughly 0.19 to 27.4 ug. CD8+CD57+ expansion was defined as a frequency above the mean frequency observed in healthy subjects.

The research as a whole found: Although 25 to 30 CD8+ CDR3 sequences were shared by patients and controls, these sequences appeared highly expressed in patients and within the immunodominant clones of patients. CD8+ Simpson's diversity did not differ significantly between patients and healthy controls (P=0.060).

TCR beta VDJ combination and CDR3 sequence profiling used genomic DNA as the template. An Illumina HiSeq 2000 was used for TCR repertoire sequencing. For the original study's pipeline: Repertoire assessment relied on Simpson's diversity index, CDR3 size and DJ length profiles, and TRBV/TRBJ rearrangement plots. Whichever DNA sequence was most abundant in the deep sequencing data was defined as the immunodominant clone. CDR3 amino acid sequences were screened for sharing across subjects and were compared with published repertoires and the VDJdb database. TCRdb passed the public sequencing reads through fastp at Q25 and MiXCR, retaining productive beta sequences. Rows merge per CDR3 protein into single entries with the most common DNA and genes. These V and J calls derive from TCRdb rather than the authors' analysis. The sample contains approximately 250,000 distinct CDR3 sequences, approximately 82% of them found a single time. Approximately 42% of the sample comes from the top ten.

The sequence derives from a human donor with aplastic anemia. The specimen was sorted CD4+, CD8+, or CD8+CD57+ T cells (not recorded which) from PBMCs.

The CDR3 region: CASSVVASTEAFF. The DNA reads TGTGCCAGCAGCGTAGTGGCGAGCACTGAAGCTTTCTTT. The V and J segments used are TRBV9 and TRBJ1-1; no D segment can be confidently identified. The germline V gene gives CDR1 as SGDLS and CDR2 as YYNGEE. The cysteine opens and the phenylalanine closes a CDR3 of 13 amino acids. The only DNA kept is the CDR3, 39 bases in frame from the first base. A distance of 7 bases separates the germline ends of V and J, which lose 0 bases and 4 bases respectively.